This T cell receptor (beta chain) was sequenced for a study of beta chain features in type 1 diabetes. CDR3 length: 13 amino acids. After removal of 5 bases from V and 4 bases from J, the junction contained 3 bases not matched to a gene. From germline, CDR1 is MNHEY and CDR2 SVGAGI. Whole-study results and caveats: Sampled from patients, naive, central memory and Treg TCRB repertoires appeared more similar than those sampled from healthy donors. cDNA-based reads could over-represent cells with high TCR expression. When Type 1 diabetes patients were examined, their TCRB CDR3s proved moderately but significantly shorter in all four CD4+ subsets. Whatever favoring of shorter templates PCR might show would apply equally to patients and controls.

A few counts support this clone. What it binds is unknown. Reverse transcription of all isolated RNA meant that expressed TCRB transcripts were sequenced. Sequenced by immunoSEQ multiplex PCR; TCRdb stores in-frame clones only, minus some. The sample includes 330,000 or so clones, 10% to 15% of them seen just once. This TCR was sampled from a young woman with type 1 diabetes. V gene TRBV6-5 combines with J gene TRBJ1-2; 8 bases agree with TRBD1. Source material: naive CD4+ T cells from blood. As DNA, the CDR3 is TGTGCCAGCAGTACCGACAGGGGCTATGGCTACACCTTC. Its translation: CASSTDRGYGYTF.